The 13 T cell receptor beta chains given below trace back to one sample, sequenced in a study of cytomegalovirus exposure and HLA in healthy donors. The PCR used 60 Vbeta and 13 Jbeta primers. Data came from immunoSEQ multiplex PCR; TCRdb stores just in-frame clones and leaves some out. Of more than 110,000 clones listed, roughly two thirds are singletons. Material: PBMCs. The receptors derive from a human donor in good health.

This clone was counted a single time. This chain joins TRBV2 and TRBJ1-2; no definite D call. Germline V gene data show CDR1 as SNHLY and CDR2 as FYNNEI. This CDR3 contains 14 residues. V was clipped by 6 bases and J by 4 bases, with 15 bases between them. This CDR3 reads CASRPAGSSYGYTF. The CDR3 DNA reads as TGTGCCAGCAGGCCCGCCGGTTCTAGCTATGGCTACACCTTC.

This chain links TRBV2 with TRBJ2-1; no clear D gene. This CDR3 comprises 12 residues. The ends were cut back, 3 bases at V and 4 bases at J, with 4 bases in the middle. Germline CDR1 is SNHLY and CDR2 is FYNNEI. CDR3 amino acids: CASSDSYNEQFF. In DNA, the CDR3 is TGTGCCAGCAGTGATTCTTACAATGAGCAGTTCTTC.

The V gene is TRBV7-6, the J gene TRBJ2-5, with 10 bases matching TRBD2. The germline V gene has CDR1 SGHVS and CDR2 FNYEAQ. Trimming took 4 bases from V and 5 from J; bases not matched to a gene: 7. CDR3 length equals 15 residues. The CDR3 region is CASSSSGGAGETQYF. The CDR3 DNA sequence: TGTGCCAGCAGCTCCAGCGGGGGGGCCGGGGAGACCCAGTACTTC.

The genes are TRBV7-2 and TRBJ2-3; D unresolved. The CDR3 has 14 amino acids. Germline lookup yields CDR1 SGHTA and CDR2 FQGNSA. Trimming removed 2 bases from V and 5 bases from J, with 11 bases in between. The CDR3 DNA follows: TGTGCCAGCAGCTTACGGGTCGGATTAGATACGCAGTATTTT. Translated: CASSLRVGLDTQYF.

The chain is built from TRBV29-1 and TRBJ2-1; TRBD2 matches at 12 bases. Germline values: CDR1 SQVTM, CDR2 ANQGSEA. The CDR3 totals 18 residues. V lost 1 base, J lost 0 bases, and 7 bases stayed unmatched. The CDR3 nucleotides are TGCAGCGTTGAAGGGTCTAGCGGGAGGGAAAGCTCCTACAATGAGCAGTTCTTC. Its translation is CSVEGSSGRESSYNEQFF.

The DNA of the CDR3 is TGCAGCGTTGAAGGGAGGGAGGACAGGGCCTACAATGAGCAGTTCTTC. It yields the protein CSVEGREDRAYNEQFF. The chain joins TRBV29-1 to TRBJ2-1; 8 positions match TRBD1. J lost 2 bases, V lost 1 base, and 7 bases had no gene match. CDR3 size: 16 residues. Germline CDR1 reads SQVTM; CDR2 reads ANQGSEA.

This chain links TRBV5-6 with TRBJ2-1; 7 nucleotides align to TRBD2. Germline V gene lookup returns CDR1 SGHDT and CDR2 YYEEEE. The J segment lost 0 bases and the V segment lost 3 bases, leaving 0 bases of the junction unmatched. CDR3 size: 14 residues. Here the CDR3 DNA reads TGTGCCAGCAGCTGGACTAGCTCCTACAATGAGCAGTTCTTC. Its translation is CASSWTSSYNEQFF.

In this sample, this clone turned up a few times. At one end, the junction sequence differs from germline, possibly due to a read error. The J gene is TRBJ2-7, the V gene TRBV7-7; 9 nucleotides agree with TRBD1. This CDR3 contains 15 residues. The germline V gene has CDR1 SSHAT and CDR2 FNYEAQ (reference sequence). The CDR3, as DNA: TGTGCTAGCAGCCAAAGAGCGGGACAGGGTGCCGAGCAGTACTTC. This gives the protein CASSQRAGQGAEQYF.

J is TRBJ1-6 and V is TRBV19; the D gene is possibly TRBD1 (5 bases). This CDR3 region has 13 residues. Trimming removed 5 bases at V and 10 bases at J, with 12 bases between. Germline CDR1 is LNHDA and CDR2 is SQIVND (reference sequence). The CDR3 spells CASSRGFGSPLHF. CDR3 sequence (DNA): TGTGCCAGTAGTCGGGGGTTTGGGTCACCCCTCCACTTT.

The J gene is TRBJ2-7, the V gene TRBV18; 8 bases align to TRBD2. Germline lookup yields CDR1 KGHSH and CDR2 LQKENI. The junction had 5 bases not matched to a gene; V was cut back by 2 bases and J by 5 bases. The length of the CDR3 is 14 residues. This CDR3 is CASSPSGGPDEQYF. The CDR3 DNA reads TGTGCCAGCTCACCATCGGGAGGGCCGGACGAGCAGTACTTC.

In this sample, this clone turned up a few times. The chain joins TRBV4-1 to TRBJ2-3; weak D call: TRBD2 (6 bases). Looked up from germline, CDR1 is MGHRA and CDR2 is YSYEKL. This CDR3 spans 16 amino acids. V lost 4 bases, J lost 1 base, and 15 bases lay in between. In nucleotides, the CDR3 is TGCGCCAGCAGCCTCAGAGCGGGTTCTGGCACAGATACGCAGTATTTT. Protein sequence: CASSLRAGSGTDTQYF.

This clone was recorded a few times. This sequence joins TRBV4-1 and TRBJ2-7; 8 nucleotides line up with TRBD2. V shed 1 base and J 3 bases; nucleotides not matched to a gene: 5. The germline V gene encodes CDR1 MGHRA and CDR2 YSYEKL. This CDR3 spans 15 amino acids. CDR3 DNA: TGCGCCAGCAGCCAAGGGATTAGCGGGGTCTACGAGCAGTACTTC. Its translation: CASSQGISGVYEQYF.

V usage is TRBV11-3 and J usage is TRBJ2-3, with a weak D call TRBD2 (6 bases). The V and J ends lost 3 bases and 7 bases respectively, with 14 bases between them. CDR1 SGHNT and CDR2 YENEEA come from the germline V gene. This CDR3 has 14 amino acids. This chain's CDR3 is CASSFYSGDHTQYF. The DNA of the CDR3 is TGTGCCAGCAGCTTTTATAGCGGCGACCATACGCAGTATTTT.